One sample yielded the 28 T cell receptor beta chains listed below, sequenced in a study of Graves' ophthalmopathy and Graves' hyperthyroidism (dated by TCRdb to 2016 to 2019). Sequencing instrument: Illumina HiSeq 2000. For repertoire sequencing, TCR beta CDR3 regions were amplified from RNA transcripts. The first round of RT-PCR was done with HTBI primers and the Qiagen OneStep RT-PCR kit, and was followed by a second round of multiplex PCR, then size selection and purification. The raw public reads went through TCRdb reprocessing: fastp at Q25, MiXCR clone calling, in-frame beta chains kept. Here each entry gathers all rows of one CDR3 protein and keeps the most common genes and DNA. In this sample the table shows 360,000 or so distinct CDR3 sequences, 15% to 20% of which occur a single time. Of the sample, 1.5% to 2% falls within the top ten clones. Sequencing was carried out using peripheral blood. All receptors come from a woman between 18 and 29 years old with Graves' ophthalmopathy. Donor details come from another sample of the same person, matched by shared clones.

This clonotype was counted at least ten times. J is TRBJ2-5 and V is TRBV30; TRBD2 matches 15 bases. The CDR3 extends over 15 amino acids. With 8 bases clipped from V and 3 bases from J, the junction kept 7 bases outside the gene matches. Germline V gives CDR1 GTSNPN, CDR2 SVGIG (reference sequence). CDR3 coding DNA: TGTGCCAGGACTAGCGGGGGGGCCCTAGAAGAGACCCAGTACTTC. It encodes CARTSGGALEETQYF. Full variable domain (rest looked up from reference TRBV30 and TRBJ2-5): SQTIHQWPATLVQPVGSPLSLECTVEGTSNPNLYWYRQAAGRGLQLLFYSVGIGQISSEVPQNLSASRPQDRQFILSSKKLLLSDSGFYLCARTSGGALEETQYFGPGTRLLVL.

This clonotype was detected ten times or more. The rearrangement uses TRBV6-1 and TRBJ1-6, with D unclear. The CDR3 contains 14 residues. The V gene lost 5 bases and the J gene lost 6 bases, with 11 bases spanning the gap. CDR1 is MNHNS, CDR2 SASEGT, per germline. CDR3 DNA: TGTGCCAGCAGTCGGACGGAAATTAATTCACCCCTCCACTTT. Encoded protein: CASSRTEINSPLHF.

This clonotype came up many times. CDR3 DNA: TGTGCCAGCAGCGCGGACGGGATGATGGGTCCCCAGCATTTT. Translating it yields CASSADGMMGPQHF. This rearrangement joins TRBV7-8 to TRBJ1-5; D remains ambiguous. Looked up from germline, CDR1 is SGHVS and CDR2 is FQNEAQ. CDR3 length equals 14 residues. The ends were cut back, 5 bases at V and 10 bases at J, with 18 bases in the middle.

This clonotype was observed many times. This chain joins TRBV30 and TRBJ1-5; D gene uncertain. The CDR3 sequence is 16 residues long. Trimming stripped 1 base from V and 4 bases from J, with 17 bases between. Germline lookup yields CDR1 GTSNPN and CDR2 SVGIG (reference sequence). The CDR3 spells CAWSASVNLNNQPQHF. The CDR3 DNA reads as TGTGCCTGGAGTGCGTCTGTCAATCTCAATAATCAGCCCCAGCATTTT.

The chain couples TRBV12-3 or TRBV12-4 to TRBJ1-1; D remains ambiguous. The CDR3 runs 13 residues. V lost 6 bases and J lost 7, with 15 bases in between. CDR3 sequence reads: CASSLGQLLEAFF. In DNA, the CDR3 is TGTGCCAGCAGCCTTGGGCAGCTCCTTGAAGCTTTCTTT.

The sample holds many counts of this clonotype. V is TRBV6-4 and J is TRBJ2-2; the match to TRBD2 covers 14 bases. Germline CDR1 is MRHNA and CDR2 is SNTAGT. The CDR3 covers 19 residues. Losses at the gene ends were 6 bases for V and 4 bases for J; bases not matched to a gene: 13. CDR3 nucleotide sequence: TGTGCCAGCAGGACCCTGGGACTAGCGGGGGACAAGCTCACCGGGGAGCTGTTTTTT. Protein product: CASRTLGLAGDKLTGELFF.

The table lists this clonotype with many counts. V usage is TRBV6-2 or TRBV6-3 and J usage is TRBJ2-7, with 14 bases lining up with TRBD2. The trim removed 1 base at V and 1 base at J, leaving 6 bases unmatched. CDR3 length: 18 amino acids. Germline CDR1 is MNHEY and CDR2 is SVGEGT. The CDR3 coding sequence is TGTGCCAGCAGTTACTATCCGGGACTAGCGGGGGTTTCCTACGAGCAGTACTTC. Amino acids: CASSYYPGLAGVSYEQYF.

This clonotype was observed a handful of times. The chain is built from TRBV12-3 or TRBV12-4 and TRBJ1-1; D is perhaps TRBD1 (5 bases). The ends were cut back, 3 bases at V and 1 base at J, with 15 bases in the middle. The CDR3 totals 16 residues. For the CDR3, the DNA is TGTGCCAGCAGTTTTTGGGTAGGGGTAGGGAACACTGAAGCTTTCTTT. Amino acids: CASSFWVGVGNTEAFF.

The chain couples TRBV12-3 or TRBV12-4 to TRBJ1-1; D unclear. Trimming took off 1 base at V and 10 bases at J, with 13 bases between the two ends. The CDR3 covers 13 residues. CDR3 DNA: TGTGCCAGCAGTTTAGTTGGCCCAACGGGAGCTTTCTTT. It codes for CASSLVGPTGAFF.

This clonotype was seen repeatedly, ten times or more. The gene calls are TRBV6-5 and TRBJ1-1; possibly TRBD1 for D (6 bases). There are 14 residues in the CDR3. The V gene lost 7 bases and the J gene lost 5 bases, with 17 bases spanning the gap. Germline V gives CDR1 MNHEY, CDR2 SVGAGI. CDR3 sequence reads: CASILQGSGTEAFF. DNA of the CDR3: TGTGCCAGCATCCTACAGGGTTCGGGGACTGAAGCTTTCTTT.

The CDR3 protein is CASSYSGGSLSTYEQYF. In nucleotides, the CDR3 is TGTGCCAGCAGTTACTCGGGGGGCTCGCTGAGTACCTACGAGCAGTACTTC. V gene TRBV6-5 combines with J gene TRBJ2-7; D is perhaps TRBD1 or TRBD2 (6 bases each). Trimming cost V 0 bases and J 2 bases, with 17 bases left between them. Germline V gene data show CDR1 as MNHEY and CDR2 as SVGAGI. This CDR3 spans 17 amino acids.

This clonotype occurred many times. V gene TRBV2 combines with J gene TRBJ1-3; tentative D call: TRBD1 (5 bases). The CDR3 spans 15 residues. Trimming removed 6 bases from V and 4 bases from J, with 16 bases in between. The germline gives CDR1 SNHLY, CDR2 FYNNEI. The CDR3 nucleotides read TGTGCCAGCAGCACCGGGCCGTGGACAGGAAACACCATATATTTT. Translating it yields CASSTGPWTGNTIYF.

This clonotype has a count of ten or more. The CDR3 loop reads CASGLATGGVTEAFF. The CDR3 DNA sequence: TGTGCTAGTGGTTTGGCGACAGGGGGAGTAACTGAAGCTTTCTTT. The chain has TRBV12-5 and TRBJ1-1, with 9 bases lining up with TRBD1. Germline V gene lookup returns CDR1 LGHNT and CDR2 FRNRAP. The J segment lost 5 bases and the V segment lost 1 base, leaving 5 bases of the junction unmatched. The CDR3 totals 15 residues.

V gene TRBV6-2 or TRBV6-3 combines with J gene TRBJ1-2; D ambiguous. The CDR3 has 14 amino acids. The V gene's germline CDR1 is MNHEY and CDR2 SVGEGT. Between the trimmed V and J ends, which lost 2 bases and 7 bases, there was a span of 14 bases. The CDR3 is CASSYVARTRGYTF. CDR3 nucleotide sequence: TGTGCCAGCAGTTACGTCGCGCGCACTCGTGGCTACACCTTC.

In its sample, this clonotype was seen many times. The chain recombines TRBV28 with TRBJ1-1; D is perhaps TRBD1 (5 bases). The V gene lost 5 bases and the J gene lost 1 base, with 14 bases spanning the gap. This CDR3 has 15 amino acids. CDR1 is MDHEN and CDR2 is SYDVKM in the germline V gene. In DNA, the CDR3 is TGTGCCAGCAGTAACGACAGAAAGTGGAACACTGAAGCTTTCTTT. Amino acids: CASSNDRKWNTEAFF.

The rearrangement links TRBV6-5 to TRBJ1-3; unclear D gene. Trimming shortened V by 2 bases and J by 0 bases, and 11 bases separated the two germline ends. CDR1 MNHEY and CDR2 SVGAGI come from the germline V gene. The CDR3 contains 16 residues. The CDR3 DNA reads TGTGCCAGCAGTTACGGGATCACCCGCTCTGGAAACACCATATATTTT. Its protein is CASSYGITRSGNTIYF.

Many counts were recorded for this clonotype. The rearrangement uses TRBV29-1 and TRBJ1-2; D remains ambiguous. The CDR3 is 12 amino acids. CDR1 SQVTM and CDR2 ANQGSEA come from the germline V gene. V was shortened by 6 bases and J by 3 bases, with 11 bases between the two germline ends. CDR3 sequence (DNA): TGCAGCGTCGTAACTATATACTATGGCTACACCTTC. Translation: CSVVTIYYGYTF.

This clonotype has at least ten counts. The chain carries TRBV28 and TRBJ1-1; weak D call: TRBD1 (6 bases). The CDR3 covers 15 residues. From germline, CDR1 is MDHEN and CDR2 SYDVKM. Trimming removed 1 base at V and 2 bases at J, with 11 bases between. CDR3: CASSLSNRANTEAFF. Written as DNA, the CDR3 is TGTGCCAGCAGTTTATCTAACAGGGCCAACACTGAAGCTTTCTTT.

This clonotype was counted ten times or more. V is TRBV5-1 and J is TRBJ2-7; D may be TRBD1 (5 bases). The germline V gene encodes CDR1 SGHRS and CDR2 YFSETQ. V was pared by 0 bases and J by 0 bases, with 7 bases between. The CDR3 totals 14 residues. CDR3 sequence reads: CASSLVQDSYEQYF. CDR3 sequence (DNA): TGCGCCAGCAGCTTGGTACAGGACTCCTACGAGCAGTACTTC.

In its sample, this clonotype was seen many times. V and J are TRBV19 and TRBJ2-6; 8 nucleotides align to TRBD1. This CDR3 is 16 amino acids long. The V segment lost 6 bases and the J segment 4 bases; nucleotides outside the gene matches: 8. CDR1 is LNHDA and CDR2 is SQIVND in the germline V gene (reference sequence). Here the CDR3 reads CASRKDRDSGANVLTF. The DNA for the CDR3 is TGTGCCAGTAGGAAGGACAGGGACTCAGGGGCCAACGTCCTGACTTTC. Together with reference TRBV19 and TRBJ2-6, the CDR3 gives the full variable domain: DGGITQSPKYLFRKEGQNVTLSCEQNLNHDAMYWYRQDPGQGLRLIYYSQIVNDFQKGDIAEGYSVSREKKESFPLTVTSAQKNPTAFYLCASRKDRDSGANVLTFGAGSRLTVL.

This clonotype was seen ten or more times. The chain carries TRBV5-1 and TRBJ2-5; D uncertain. Germline V gene data show CDR1 as SGHRS and CDR2 as YFSETQ. Trimming removed 2 bases from V and 7 bases from J, with 9 bases in between. This CDR3 is built from 12 residues. The CDR3 spells CASSFLDGTQYF. The CDR3 coding sequence is TGCGCCAGCAGCTTCCTTGATGGGACCCAGTACTTC.

There are many counts of this clonotype. The rearrangement joins TRBV19 to TRBJ2-3, with a weak D call TRBD2 (5 bases). The germline gives CDR1 LNHDA, CDR2 SQIVND (reference sequence). With 4 bases removed from V and 3 bases from J, the gap between germline ends came to 20 bases. The CDR3 contains 17 residues. CDR3 in amino acids: CASSSGRALGSTDTQYF. CDR3 in DNA: TGTGCCAGTAGTAGCGGGCGGGCCCTAGGAAGTACAGATACGCAGTATTTT.

CDR3 sequence: CASGEQGAYEQYF. The CDR3 DNA follows: TGTGCCAGCGGCGAACAGGGGGCGTACGAGCAGTACTTC. The rearrangement uses TRBV6-1 and TRBJ2-7; 9 bases agree with TRBD1. CDR3 length: 13 amino acids. V shed 8 bases and J 4 bases; nucleotides not matched to a gene: 6. Germline CDR1 MNHNS, CDR2 SASEGT.

This clonotype was counted many times. The V call is TRBV20-1, the J call TRBJ1-3, with TRBD1 identical over 11 bases. CDR1 and CDR2 from the germline V gene are DFQATT and SNEGSKA (reference sequence). The CDR3 extends over 15 amino acids. Trimming removed 6 bases from V and 0 bases from J; junction bases left unmatched: 4. The CDR3 spells CSAGQGVSSGNTIYF. CDR3 DNA sequence: TGCAGTGCGGGACAGGGGGTGAGCTCTGGAAACACCATATATTTT.

This clonotype was seen many times. Written as DNA, the CDR3 is TGCGCCAGCAGCCTAATATGGGGGACAGGGGGCAGAAACTATGGCTACACCTTC. Its protein product is CASSLIWGTGGRNYGYTF. This chain connects TRBV4-1 to TRBJ1-2; 12 bases line up with TRBD1. Germline CDR1 MGHRA, CDR2 YSYEKL. V was pared by 4 bases and J by 2 bases, with 11 bases of the junction left unmatched. The CDR3 runs 18 residues.

This CDR3 reads CASITGLNYGYTF. For the CDR3, the DNA is TGTGCCAGCATAACAGGGCTTAACTATGGCTACACCTTC. The chain combines TRBV6-1 with TRBJ1-2; maybe TRBD1 (6 bases). The CDR3 contains 13 residues. Trimming removed 7 bases at V and 1 base at J, with 10 bases between. Germline assignment: CDR1 MNHNS and CDR2 SASEGT.

This clonotype came up many times. The V and J genes are TRBV28 and TRBJ2-7; D tentatively fits TRBD1 or TRBD2 (5 bases each). Germline assignment: CDR1 MDHEN and CDR2 SYDVKM. Between the trimmed V and J ends, which lost 4 bases and 4 bases, there was a span of 17 bases. This CDR3 is 15 amino acids long. CDR3 amino acids: CASSYGRRWGYEQYF. DNA of the CDR3: TGTGCCAGCAGTTACGGACGGCGGTGGGGGTACGAGCAGTACTTC.

This chain joins TRBV12-3 or TRBV12-4 and TRBJ1-2; D is undetermined. The V gene lost 7 bases and the J gene lost 9 bases, with 21 bases spanning the gap. The CDR3 runs to 14 residues. The CDR3 DNA is TGTGCCAGCACCTTTAGTTCTCGGGGTGAGCGCTACACCTTC. Translation gives CASTFSSRGERYTF.